This TCR beta chain was retrieved from a study of OX40 agonist ivuxolimab in advanced cancers. Findings and caveats of the study: Certain nonresponders additionally had low normalized T-cell clonal expansion.

Here immunoSEQ multiplex PCR was the method, and the copy in TCRdb shows in-frame clones only, minus some. Here the sample spans some 38,000 clones, approximately 90% being singletons. Remarks on this clone: What it binds is not known.

The CDR3 spans 13 residues. The V end was cut by 7 bases, the J end by 1 base, with 13 bases between. CDR1 is SQVTM, CDR2 ANQGSEA, per germline. The material was CD4+ or CD8+ T cells sorted from blood, obtained in a trial of the OX40 agonist ivuxolimab. The chain uses TRBV29-1 and TRBJ1-1; D gene uncertain. The receptor's source is an adult with an advanced solid tumor such as melanoma, head and neck, liver or kidney cancer. The CDR3 is CSGLGPSNTEAFF. The CDR3 coding sequence is TGCAGCGGTCTTGGACCCTCGAACACTGAAGCTTTCTTT.